The sequence of this T cell receptor beta chain was determined in a study of cytomegalovirus exposure and HLA in healthy donors. Study-level findings and limits: The study listed approximately 160 cytomegalovirus-associated TCR beta chains. Rare sequences made up most TCRs, while some public TCRs were found in many donors.

V was cut by 0 bases and J by 2 bases, with 6 bases left in between. Per germline, CDR1 SGHRS and CDR2 YFSETQ. The CDR3 runs to 14 residues. On this clone itself: The target antigen is unknown.

Measured with immunoSEQ multiplex PCR; TCRdb has only the in-frame clones, and not every one. Among about 350,000 clones listed, 87% were seen once. The receptor's source is a woman aged 25 to 39 in good health and CMV-seropositive. The V and J genes are TRBV5-1 and TRBJ2-1, with D possibly TRBD1 on 6 matching bases. Sequences were obtained from PBMCs. The DNA of the CDR3 is TGCGCCAGCAGCTTGGGGGACACCTACAATGAGCAGTTCTTC. It translates to CASSLGDTYNEQFF.